The sequence of this T cell receptor (beta chain) was determined in a study of vaccination effects on CD4 cells after COVID-19. Study-level results: Common cold coronaviruses were cross-recognized by only 1 of 255 vaccine-induced clones in healthy vaccinees.

Ahead of sequencing, the ViraFEST assay grew antigen-specific CD4+ T cells using viral peptide pools. Culture proceeded for 10 days, and CD4+ T cells were then isolated. All vaccine recipients tested negative for nucleocapsid antibodies and had never contracted SARS-CoV-2 infection. The researchers cultured 1.5 million to 2.5 million PBMC per well with approximately 11 IU/ml IL-2 and 8 to 10 ug/ml peptides. This table comes from immunoSEQ multiplex PCR, and its TCRdb copy is limited to in-frame clones, with some not included. The table has about 63,000 clones, about 79% seen once. To note about this clone: Its antigen is currently unknown.

This CDR3 has 14 amino acids. From germline, CDR1 is WNHNN and CDR2 SYGVQD (reference sequence). Trimming removed 5 bases from V and 1 base from J, with 11 bases in between. V and J are TRBV10-1 and TRBJ1-1, with D possibly being TRBD1 (6 bases). This TCR was sampled from a human donor who received a COVID-19 vaccine. Here the sequenced sample was CD4+ T cells from PBMCs cultured with HCoV-OC43 spike peptides, taken before COVID-19 vaccination. The sample's subset: HCoV-OC43 spike overlapping peptide pool stimulation. In nucleotides, the CDR3 is TGCGCCAGCAGTCCCGGGACACCGAACACTGAAGCTTTCTTT. Its protein is CASSPGTPNTEAFF.